This is a list of T cell receptor beta chains from one sample in a study of T-cell memory formation after mild COVID-19. TCRdb re-called the 5' RACE reads with MiXCR, one entry per CDR3 protein. The table lists about 340,000 distinct CDR3 sequences, about 21% of them singletons. Sequencing was performed on PBMCs or a T cell subset sorted from them (not recorded which). The receptors stem from an adult woman who had mild COVID-19 (a few samples of this study predate the infection). Cell type and time point are not known. CDR3s include the opening cysteine and the closing phenylalanine or tryptophan. Fields, in order: clone size, J gene, V gene, D gene, CDR3 protein, CDR3 DNA. D genes are given only for firm matches. Where a row states a size, it is once, few, many or the class of an expanded clone; other rows omit it.

many TRBJ2-7 TRBV4-1 NA CASSQDQVGGPSSYEQYF TGCGCCAGCAGCCAAGATCAAGTTGGGGGCCCTAGCTCCTACGAGCAGTACTTC
NA TRBJ2-3 TRBV18 NA CASQGRSTDTQYF TGTGCCAGCCAGGGGCGGTCCACAGATACGCAGTATTTT
many TRBJ2-7 TRBV9 TRBD2 CAMILGRGTFF TGTGCCATGATCCTTGGGCGGGGGACTTTTTTC
NA TRBJ1-5 TRBV4-1 NA CASSQDTGPYSNQPQHF TGCGCCAGCAGCCAAGACACAGGCCCGTATAGCAATCAGCCCCAGCATTTT
many TRBJ2-3 TRBV5-4 TRBD2 CASRLLLAGDTDTQYF TGTGCCAGCAGACTCCTACTAGCGGGAGACACAGATACGCAGTATTTT
NA TRBJ1-1 TRBV12-3/TRBV12-4 NA CASSHSVNTEAFF TGTGCCAGCAGCCATAGTGTGAACACTGAAGCTTTCTTT
NA TRBJ2-7 TRBV29-1 TRBD1 CSVKSGDRPEF TGCAGCGTCAAGTCGGGGGACAGGCCTGAATTC
few TRBJ2-2 TRBV7-8 TRBD2 CASSSSGGSVTGELFF TGTGCCAGCAGCTCCTCAGGCGGGAGTGTCACCGGGGAGCTGTTTTTT
few TRBJ1-1 TRBV7-9 NA CASSLFSRGRRFLYTEAFF TGTGCCAGCAGCTTATTTTCGAGGGGACGGAGATTTCTATACACTGAAGCTTTCTTT
NA TRBJ1-1 TRBV3-1 NA CASSRTGGTEAFF TGTGCCAGCAGCCGCACAGGAGGAACTGAAGCTTTCTTT
NA TRBJ1-2 TRBV12-3/TRBV12-4 NA CASSFNGEAYGYTF TGTGCCAGCAGTTTTAACGGGGAGGCCTATGGCTACACCTTC
NA TRBJ1-5 TRBV6-1 TRBD1 CASSAEGAQPQHF TGTGCCAGCAGTGCCGAGGGGGCCCAGCCCCAGCATTTT
few TRBJ1-4 TRBV7-8 TRBD1 CASSLRGQQYEKLFF TGTGCCAGCAGCCTTAGGGGACAGCAATACGAAAAACTGTTTTTT
NA TRBJ2-1 TRBV4-2 TRBD2 CASSQVYGTSQNEQFF TGTGCCAGCAGCCAAGTTTACGGGACTAGCCAAAATGAGCAGTTCTTC
NA TRBJ2-3 TRBV12-3/TRBV12-4 TRBD2 CASSGLDLAGRGADTQYF TGTGCCAGCAGCGGTCTGGACCTAGCGGGCAGAGGGGCAGATACGCAGTATTTT
few TRBJ2-3 TRBV2 NA CATSDRFGGDTQYF TGTGCCACCTCGGACAGATTTGGTGGAGATACGCAGTATTTT
few TRBJ1-5 TRBV12-3/TRBV12-4 NA CASSFSVNSNQPQHF TGTGCCAGCAGTTTTTCCGTTAATAGCAATCAGCCCCAGCATTTT
few TRBJ2-3 TRBV20-1 TRBD2 CSALAGADTQYF TGCAGTGCTTTAGCGGGAGCAGATACGCAGTATTTT
few TRBJ2-7 TRBV4-1 NA CASSQENYFYEQYF TGCGCCAGCAGCCAAGAGAACTATTTCTACGAGCAGTACTTC
many TRBJ2-3 TRBV7-9 NA CASSQVSGTDTQYF TGTGCCAGCAGCCAGGTTTCGGGCACAGATACGCAGTATTTT
few TRBJ2-5 TRBV15 NA CATSRTYDSETQYF TGTGCCACCAGCAGGACTTACGATAGTGAGACCCAGTACTTC
NA TRBJ2-1 TRBV7-2 NA CASSLQVSGLYNEQFF TGTGCCAGCAGCTTACAGGTTTCAGGGTTGTACAATGAGCAGTTCTTC
NA TRBJ2-2 TRBV5-5 TRBD1 CASSLARQGAGNTGELFF TGTGCCAGCAGCTTGGCGAGACAGGGGGCTGGGAACACCGGGGAGCTGTTTTTT
NA TRBJ2-1 TRBV6-5 TRBD1 CASAGTGEDEQFF TGTGCCAGCGCTGGGACAGGGGAAGATGAGCAGTTCTTC
NA TRBJ2-5 TRBV5-1 NA CASSSAGSGQETQYF TGCGCCAGCAGCTCAGCCGGGAGCGGACAAGAGACCCAGTACTTC
few TRBJ2-4 TRBV9 TRBD1 CASSRGTGTGDIQYF TGTGCCAGCAGCCGGGGGACAGGCACCGGGGACATTCAGTACTTC
few TRBJ1-2 TRBV24-1 NA CATSSGYGYTF TGTGCCACCAGTTCCGGCTATGGCTACACCTTC
NA TRBJ1-1 TRBV20-1 NA CSARDHGSTGKGTEAFF TGCAGTGCTAGAGATCACGGCTCCACAGGGAAGGGGACTGAAGCTTTCTTT
few TRBJ1-2 TRBV20-1 TRBD1 CSATPRQGASGGYTF TGCAGTGCTACACCACGTCAGGGGGCGTCGGGAGGCTACACCTTC
NA TRBJ1-1 TRBV5-1 NA CASSFRTEMNTEAFF TGCGCCAGCAGCTTCCGGACAGAGATGAACACTGAAGCTTTCTTT
NA TRBJ1-2 TRBV5-6 TRBD1 CASSLPGQLTYGYTF TGTGCCAGCAGCTTGCCGGGACAGTTAACCTATGGCTACACCTTC
NA TRBJ2-3 TRBV6-6 TRBD1 CASSWGQSTDTQYF TGTGCCAGCAGTTGGGGACAGAGCACAGATACGCAGTATTTT
NA TRBJ2-7 TRBV3-1 TRBD2 CASSRLGLAGNSYEQYF TGTGCCAGCAGCCGTCTAGGACTAGCGGGGAATTCCTACGAGCAGTACTTC
few TRBJ2-3 TRBV27 NA CASSWRAASTDTQYF TGTGCCAGCAGCTGGAGAGCGGCTAGCACAGATACGCAGTATTTT
few TRBJ2-1 TRBV7-9 NA CASSLARTDFEFF TGTGCCAGCAGCTTAGCGAGGACAGATTTTGAGTTCTTC
NA TRBJ2-7 TRBV5-6 TRBD1 CASSLSGTAYEQYF TGTGCCAGCAGCTTGTCCGGGACAGCATACGAGCAGTACTTC
NA TRBJ2-7 TRBV4-2 TRBD2 CASSQGREYEQYF TGTGCCAGCAGCCAAGGGCGGGAGTACGAGCAGTACTTC
few TRBJ2-3 TRBV3-1 NA CASSPGWSTDTQYF TGTGCCAGCAGCCCCGGTTGGAGCACAGATACGCAGTATTTT
few TRBJ1-6 TRBV6-2/TRBV6-3 NA CASSAFKRTFDSPLHF TGTGCCAGCAGTGCCTTCAAGCGAACTTTTGATTCACCCCTCCACTTT
NA TRBJ2-5 TRBV7-2 NA CASSPKHRAAQYF TGTGCCAGCAGCCCTAAGCACAGGGCGGCCCAGTACTTC
few TRBJ2-3 TRBV2 NA CASSETTTDTQYF TGTGCCAGCAGTGAAACTACCACAGATACGCAGTATTTT
few TRBJ1-1 TRBV18 NA CASSPAGKNTEAFF TGTGCCAGCTCACCCGCAGGGAAGAACACTGAAGCTTTCTTT
NA TRBJ2-1 TRBV12-3/TRBV12-4 TRBD2 CASSSGLAAPRTYNEQFF TGTGCCAGCAGTTCAGGACTAGCGGCGCCGAGGACCTACAATGAGCAGTTCTTC
NA TRBJ2-5 TRBV20-1 TRBD2 CSAGGLAGDRETQYF TGCAGTGCTGGCGGACTAGCGGGAGATCGAGAGACCCAGTACTTC
NA TRBJ2-7 TRBV25-1 TRBD1 CASSKIQGARGYEQYF TGTGCCAGCAGTAAAATACAGGGGGCGCGGGGTTACGAGCAGTACTTC
NA TRBJ2-6 TRBV4-3 TRBD1 CASSQVPGGLPPGANVLTF TGCGCCAGCAGCCAAGTTCCAGGGGGCTTACCACCTGGGGCCAACGTCCTGACTTTC
NA TRBJ2-2 TRBV4-3 NA CASSHQTGYNTGELFF TGCGCCAGCAGCCACCAAACAGGGTACAACACCGGGGAGCTGTTTTTT
NA TRBJ2-7 TRBV5-1 TRBD2 CASSPSGGYYEQYF TGCGCCAGCAGCCCTAGCGGGGGCTACTACGAGCAGTACTTC
NA TRBJ1-2 TRBV9 NA CASSVDPGDGYTF TGTGCCAGCAGCGTAGATCCAGGGGATGGCTACACCTTC